These 23 T cell receptor beta chains share one sample of origin, sequenced in a study of shared clonotypes between healthy human individuals. Profiled with immunoSEQ multiplex PCR; TCRdb holds only in-frame clones, not every one. Of some 200,000 clones in the sample, 50% to 75% were seen once. The sample comprised memory CD4+ T cells sorted from blood. Subset in this sample: CD45RA-negative fraction. The receptors shown here come from a young man in good health.

This clone was counted between two and nine times. This chain joins TRBV7-9 and TRBJ2-7; possible D gene TRBD2, 6 bases. CDR3 size: 16 residues. The V end lost 5 bases, the J end lost 3 bases, and 20 bases lay between the germline ends. The germline gives CDR1 SEHNR, CDR2 FQNEAQ (reference sequence). The DNA of the CDR3 is TGTGCCAGCAGCATCAGTGGAGGGCTGGAGGGCTACGAGCAGTACTTC. Its translation: CASSISGGLEGYEQYF. Together with reference TRBV7-9 and TRBJ2-7, the CDR3 gives the full variable domain: DTGVSQNPRHKITKRGQNVTFRCDPISEHNRLYWYRQTLGQGPEFLTYFQNEAQLEKSRLLSDRFSAERPKGSFSTLEIQRTEQGDSAMYLCASSISGGLEGYEQYFGPGTRLTVT.

This sequence joins TRBV29-1 and TRBJ2-1, with TRBD2 matching 14 bases. Germline V gives CDR1 SQVTM, CDR2 ANQGSEA. The ends lost 6 bases at V and 8 bases at J; junction bases unmatched: 9. CDR3 length equals 15 residues. The CDR3 coding sequence is TGCAGCGTCCGGACTAGCGGGAGGTTTTTTGATGAGCAGTTCTTC. It codes for CSVRTSGRFFDEQFF.

This clone appeared many times. The chain employs TRBV18 and TRBJ1-3; 8 nucleotides match TRBD1. The germline CDR1 and CDR2 sequences are KGHSH and LQKENI. The V and J ends lost 5 bases and 5 bases, in that order; junction bases with no gene match: 8. This CDR3 spans 15 amino acids. CDR3 nucleotide sequence: TGTGCCAGCTCAGGATCAGGGACAGGACGAAACACCATATATTTT. This sequence encodes CASSGSGTGRNTIYF.

Regarding this clone: This specimen includes other DNA sequences encoding the same CDR3. The genes are TRBV7-2 and TRBJ2-1; D may be TRBD2 (7 bases). CDR1 and CDR2 (germline): SGHTA, FQGNSA. The ends were cut back, 1 base at V and 2 bases at J, with 12 bases in the middle. The CDR3 is 16 amino acids. The DNA for the CDR3 is TGTGCCAGCAGCTTAGTGGGGGGGCGAACCTACAATGAGCAGTTCTTC. As protein: CASSLVGGRTYNEQFF.

The V and J genes are TRBV14 and TRBJ2-7; TRBD2 aligns across 14 bases. Trimming took 4 bases from V and 2 from J; bases not matched to a gene: 7. Germline CDR1 and CDR2: SGHDN and FVKESK. The CDR3 covers 17 residues. The chain's CDR3 is CASSPMTSGRAPYEQYF. CDR3 coding DNA: TGTGCCAGCAGCCCGATGACTAGCGGGAGGGCCCCCTACGAGCAGTACTTC.

For this clone: This sample includes further DNA sequences coding for the same CDR3. This chain connects TRBV29-1 to TRBJ2-5; 15 nucleotides line up with TRBD2. This CDR3 is built from 14 residues. V lost 6 bases to trimming and J lost 5 bases; unmatched junction nucleotides: 4. Per germline, CDR1 SQVTM and CDR2 ANQGSEA. CDR3 amino acids: CSVGTSGRWETQYF. DNA of the CDR3: TGCAGCGTAGGGACTAGCGGGAGGTGGGAGACCCAGTACTTC.

The count of this clone is one. V usage is TRBV7-3 and J usage is TRBJ2-1; tentatively, D is TRBD1 or TRBD2 (6 bases each). V was trimmed by 4 bases and J by 7 bases, leaving 14 bases between them. Per the germline V gene, CDR1 is SGHTA and CDR2 is FQGTGA. The CDR3 runs 14 residues. CDR3 loop: CASSSTRGGNEQFF. Written as DNA, the CDR3 is TGTGCCAGCAGCTCAACCAGAGGGGGGAATGAGCAGTTCTTC.

This clone was counted a few times. The chain has TRBV7-9 and TRBJ2-3, with 9 positions matching TRBD2. This CDR3 region has 15 residues. The germline V gene has CDR1 SEHNR and CDR2 FQNEAQ (reference sequence). The ends lost 4 bases at V and 2 bases at J; junction bases unmatched: 4. For the CDR3, the DNA is TGTGCCAGCAGCTCCTCTAGCGGGGACACAGATACGCAGTATTTT. This sequence encodes CASSSSSGDTDTQYF.

The chain links TRBV18 to TRBJ2-5; no clear D. From germline, CDR1 is KGHSH and CDR2 LQKENI. The V end was cut by 0 bases, the J end by 5 bases, with 10 bases between. The CDR3 loop spans 14 amino acids. This CDR3 reads CASSPPEVSETQYF. Written as DNA, the CDR3 is TGTGCCAGCTCACCACCGGAAGTGAGTGAGACCCAGTACTTC.

This chain uses TRBV11-2 with TRBJ1-3, with a tentative D call TRBD1 (6 bases). The germline V gene has CDR1 SGHAT and CDR2 FQNNGV. Trimming left V 4 bases short and J 0 bases short, with 13 bases between. The CDR3 extends over 16 amino acids. CDR3 amino acids: CASSSLRGSSGNTIYF. The CDR3 DNA reads as TGTGCCAGCAGCTCGCTCAGGGGAAGCTCTGGAAACACCATATATTTT.

The CDR3 reads CASRVKKTEAFF. The CDR3 DNA reads as TGTGCCAGTAGAGTGAAAAAGACTGAAGCTTTCTTT. The genes are TRBV19 and TRBJ1-1; D remains unclear. This CDR3 spans 12 amino acids. Between the trimmed V and J ends, which lost 6 bases and 5 bases, there was a span of 10 bases. In germline, CDR1 is LNHDA, CDR2 SQIVND (reference sequence). The entire variable domain, with the rest obtained from reference TRBV19 and TRBJ1-1, is as follows: DGGITQSPKYLFRKEGQNVTLSCEQNLNHDAMYWYRQDPGQGLRLIYYSQIVNDFQKGDIAEGYSVSREKKESFPLTVTSAQKNPTAFYLCASRVKKTEAFFGQGTRLTVV.

This clone was observed a single time. The CDR3 loop reads CASSPPTNRGLSNTQYF. CDR3 nucleotides: TGTGCCAGCTCACCACCGACAAACAGGGGATTAAGTAATACGCAGTATTTT. This sequence joins TRBV18 and TRBJ2-3; 7 bases fit TRBD1. The CDR3 has 17 amino acids. The trim removed 0 bases at V and 7 bases at J, leaving 13 bases unmatched. The germline V gene encodes CDR1 KGHSH and CDR2 LQKENI.

Here the CDR3 DNA reads TGTGCCAGCAGCCACCGCGTAGTGGATACGCAGTATTTT. Protein sequence: CASSHRVVDTQYF. This rearrangement joins TRBV13 to TRBJ2-3; D is undetermined. Germline-derived CDR1 and CDR2 are PRHDT and FYEKMQ (reference sequence). V lost 5 bases and J 6 bases, leaving 12 bases between the germline ends. The CDR3 runs to 13 residues.

The chain combines TRBV6-1 with TRBJ1-2; D is unclear. There are 11 residues in the CDR3. Looked up from germline, CDR1 is MNHNS and CDR2 is SASEGT. Trimming pared 2 bases from V and 13 bases from J, leaving 11 bases between. CDR3 sequence: CASSERAHSTF. The CDR3 nucleotides are TGTGCCAGCAGTGAACGGGCTCACTCCACCTTC.

The chain recombines TRBV27 with TRBJ2-1; no definite D call. CDR1 MNHEY and CDR2 SMNVEV come from the germline V gene (reference sequence). The CDR3 contains 15 residues. Trimming removed 1 base at V and 4 bases at J, with 11 bases between. CDR3 in DNA: TGTGCCAGCAGTTTATTAGGCAGGCCTTACAATGAGCAGTTCTTC. Amino acid sequence: CASSLLGRPYNEQFF.

This clone was picked up a small number of times. This chain connects TRBV5-1 to TRBJ2-5; the match to TRBD1 covers 7 bases. CDR3 length: 15 residues. J was trimmed by 2 bases and V by 4 bases; bases with no gene match: 8. From germline, CDR1 is SGHRS and CDR2 YFSETQ. Written as DNA, the CDR3 is TGCGCCAGCAGCGACCAGCCGGGACAGCAAGAGACCCAGTACTTC. It translates to CASSDQPGQQETQYF.

This clone was detected a few times. The rearrangement joins TRBV11-3 to TRBJ2-3, with TRBD2 matching over 7 bases. CDR1 and CDR2 (germline): SGHNT, YENEEA. J lost 4 bases, V lost 5 bases, and 6 bases had no gene match. CDR3 length equals 14 residues. The CDR3 bases are TGTGCCAGCAGCATGGGGGGGAGTTCAGATACGCAGTATTTT. Translation gives CASSMGGSSDTQYF.

The CDR3 reads CASSLGDRYNEQFF. The CDR3 bases are TGCGCCAGCAGCTTGGGGGACCGGTACAATGAGCAGTTCTTC. This rearrangement joins TRBV5-1 to TRBJ2-1; D is possibly TRBD1 or TRBD2 (5 bases each). The germline V gene has CDR1 SGHRS and CDR2 YFSETQ. The CDR3 has 14 residues. Trimming shortened V by 0 bases and J by 4 bases, and 8 bases separated the two germline ends.

This clone was detected many times. The gene calls are TRBV11-3 and TRBJ2-5; TRBD2 aligns across 9 bases. The CDR3 runs to 15 residues. The V segment lost 1 base and the J segment 0 bases; nucleotides outside the gene matches: 0. Germline-derived CDR1 and CDR2 are SGHNT and YENEEA. The CDR3 nucleotides read TGTGCCAGCAGCTTAGCTAGCGGGAACCAAGAGACCCAGTACTTC. Protein product: CASSLASGNQETQYF.

This chain uses TRBV7-9 with TRBJ1-5; D uncertain. The CDR3 consists of 13 residues. The germline gives CDR1 SEHNR, CDR2 FQNEAQ (reference sequence). Trimming left V 5 bases short and J 1 base short, with 6 bases between. CDR3 amino acids: CASSPDSNQPQHF. CDR3 DNA sequence: TGTGCCAGCAGCCCTGACAGCAATCAGCCCCAGCATTTT.

The genes are TRBV7-9 and TRBJ2-1; D is perhaps TRBD1 (5 bases). Trimming took 1 base from V and 6 from J, leaving 13 bases between them. The CDR3 loop spans 15 amino acids. Looked up from germline, CDR1 is SEHNR and CDR2 is FQNEAQ (reference sequence). CDR3 sequence reads: CASSLVLPGPNEQFF. DNA for the CDR3: TGTGCCAGCAGCTTAGTCTTACCAGGGCCCAATGAGCAGTTCTTC.

This chain links TRBV5-3 with TRBJ2-3; no clear D gene. TRBV5-3 is flagged as an ORF with uncertain function. The CDR3 loop spans 18 amino acids. V was trimmed by 4 bases and J by 2 bases, leaving 23 bases between them. The CDR3 loop reads CARSVDCLDRRPTDTQYF. Here the CDR3 DNA reads TGTGCCAGAAGCGTTGATTGCTTGGACCGGCGACCCACAGATACGCAGTATTTT.

This chain links TRBV7-2 with TRBJ2-7, with a possible D match to TRBD2 (6 bases). CDR1 and CDR2 from the germline V gene are SGHTA and FQGNSA. The CDR3 spans 14 residues. The V end was cut by 5 bases, the J end by 3 bases, with 14 bases between. The CDR3 DNA sequence: TGTGCCAGCAGCCGGGACTCCCTGAGCTACGAGCAGTACTTC. Its protein is CASSRDSLSYEQYF.